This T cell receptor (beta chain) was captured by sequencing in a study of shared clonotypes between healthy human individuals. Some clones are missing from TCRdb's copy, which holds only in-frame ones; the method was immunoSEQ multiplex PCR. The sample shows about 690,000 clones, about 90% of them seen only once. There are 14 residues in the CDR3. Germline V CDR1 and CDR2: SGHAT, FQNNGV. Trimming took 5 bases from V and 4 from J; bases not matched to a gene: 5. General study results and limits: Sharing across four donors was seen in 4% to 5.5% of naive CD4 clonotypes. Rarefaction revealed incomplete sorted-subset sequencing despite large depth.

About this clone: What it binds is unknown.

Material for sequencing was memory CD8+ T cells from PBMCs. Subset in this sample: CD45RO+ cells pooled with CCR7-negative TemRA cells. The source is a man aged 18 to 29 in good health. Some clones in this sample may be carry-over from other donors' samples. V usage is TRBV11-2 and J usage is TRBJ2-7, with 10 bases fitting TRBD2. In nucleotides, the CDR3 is TGTGCCAGCAGCCAAGGACTAGCGGCGTACGAGCAGTACTTC. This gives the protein CASSQGLAAYEQYF.